Each of the 27 T cell receptor beta chains below was sequenced from the same sample in a study of cytomegalovirus exposure and HLA in healthy donors (dated by TCRdb to 2015 to 2018). The library came from the immunoSEQ multiplex PCR assay. TCRdb took this table from immuneACCESS and kept in-frame rearrangements with V and J called. Such tables lack part of the clones; where checked against another copy, unresolved V genes explain under half of the gap, and the rest is unexplained. The table for this sample lists more than 95,000 clones; approximately 90% of them were counted only once. Around 4.5% of the sample goes to the ten largest clones. The source material was PBMCs. The receptors shown here come from a man aged 18 to 29 in good health and CMV-seropositive.

This clone was observed a single time. The gene calls are TRBV5-6 and TRBJ2-5; TRBD2 matches 12 bases. The germline CDR1 and CDR2 sequences are SGHDT and YYEEEE. V was clipped by 5 bases and J by 0 bases; unmatched bases: 5. The CDR3 consists of 16 residues. The chain's CDR3 is CASSLLAGGHQETQYF. CDR3 sequence (DNA): TGTGCCAGCAGTTTACTAGCGGGGGGCCACCAAGAGACCCAGTACTTC. Complete variable domain (other parts from reference TRBV5-6 and TRBJ2-5): DAGVTQSPTHLIKTRGQQVTLRCSPKSGHDTVSWYQQALGQGPQFIFQYYEEEERQRGNFPDRFSGHQFPNYSSELNVNALLLGDSALYLCASSLLAGGHQETQYFGPGTRLLVL.

This clone is a singleton in its sample. CDR3 sequence (DNA): TGTGCCAGCAGTCCAACAGGGTCAGGTGAGCAGTTCTTC. As protein: CASSPTGSGEQFF. The rearrangement links TRBV27 to TRBJ2-1; the D gene is possibly TRBD1 (6 bases). Trimming took off 5 bases at V and 9 bases at J, with 14 bases between the two ends. The germline V gene encodes CDR1 MNHEY and CDR2 SMNVEV (reference sequence). This CDR3 spans 13 amino acids.

This rearrangement joins TRBV7-2 to TRBJ1-2, with TRBD1 identical over 10 bases. Germline CDR1 reads SGHTA; CDR2 reads FQGNSA. CDR3 size: 15 residues. J lost 4 bases, V lost 3 bases, and 5 bases had no gene match. The CDR3 region has the DNA TGTGCCAGCAGCTTCGGGGGGACAGGGGTCTATGGCTACACCTTC. This translates into CASSFGGTGVYGYTF.

The chain joins TRBV7-9 to TRBJ1-3; TRBD1 agrees at 8 bases. The trim removed 5 bases at V and 8 bases at J, leaving 8 bases unmatched. The CDR3 is 14 amino acids. Germline lookup yields CDR1 SEHNR and CDR2 FQNEAQ (reference sequence). The CDR3 spells CASSPVDRGYTIYF. In nucleotides, the CDR3 is TGTGCCAGCAGCCCCGTTGACAGGGGTTACACCATATATTTT.

The rearrangement links TRBV27 to TRBJ2-3; TRBD2 might be the D (7 bases). Germline values: CDR1 MNHEY, CDR2 SMNVEV (reference sequence). CDR3 length: 16 amino acids. V dropped 6 bases and J dropped 5 bases, with 21 bases sitting between them. CDR3 nucleotides: TGTGCCAGCAGCCTACGGGGGGCGATGCATAAAGATACGCAGTATTTT. It is translated as CASSLRGAMHKDTQYF.

The chain has TRBV7-2 and TRBJ2-7; tentatively, D is TRBD2 (6 bases). Deletions cut 8 bases from V and 4 bases from J, with 15 bases between. This CDR3 has 13 residues. CDR1 SGHTA and CDR2 FQGNSA come from the germline V gene. The CDR3 nucleotides read TGTGCCAGCCGCGGGATGGATTTTTACGAGCAGTACTTC. Its translation is CASRGMDFYEQYF.

The chain has TRBV7-2 and TRBJ1-6; tentative D call: TRBD1 (6 bases). This CDR3 is 15 amino acids long. In germline, CDR1 is SGHTA, CDR2 FQGNSA. V lost 2 bases and J lost 7, with 12 bases in between. The CDR3 coding sequence is TGTGCCAGCAGCTTATCAGGGGTTAGGAATTCACCCCTCCACTTT. It specifies CASSLSGVRNSPLHF.

This clone was seen only once. The chain couples TRBV2 to TRBJ2-7, with D possibly TRBD1 on 6 matching bases. This CDR3 has 12 residues. CDR1 SNHLY and CDR2 FYNNEI come from the germline V gene. Trimming removed 4 bases at V and 4 bases at J, with 8 bases between. The CDR3 sequence is CASSAQGYEQYF. The CDR3 nucleotides read TGTGCCAGCAGTGCACAGGGATACGAGCAGTACTTC.

The CDR3 reads CASSPRGPSTDTQYF. The CDR3 nucleotides are TGTGCCAGCAGCCCCAGGGGCCCGAGCACAGATACGCAGTATTTT. The rearrangement links TRBV7-8 to TRBJ2-3, with D possibly TRBD1 on 6 matching bases. The CDR3 is 15 residues long. Germline V CDR1 and CDR2: SGHVS, FQNEAQ. V was clipped by 5 bases and J by 0 bases, with 12 bases between them.

The V and J genes are TRBV4-3 and TRBJ1-5; tentative D call: TRBD1 (5 bases). Between the trimmed V and J ends, which lost 0 bases and 8 bases, there was a span of 26 bases. The CDR3 covers 19 residues. Germline assignment: CDR1 LGHNA and CDR2 YSLEER. For the CDR3, the DNA is TGCGCCAGCAGCCAAGAGAGTTGGGGCCCCTACCCTACCCTCAAGCCCCAGCATTTT. It is translated as CASSQESWGPYPTLKPQHF.

This chain links TRBV25-1 with TRBJ1-2, with D perhaps TRBD1 (5 bases). Trimming cost V 5 bases and J 6 bases, with 16 bases left between them. From germline, CDR1 is MGHDK and CDR2 SYGVNS. The length of the CDR3 is 14 residues. The CDR3 region has the DNA TGTGCCAGCAGTTCCTCGCCATGGGGGGATGGCTACACCTTC. Translation gives CASSSSPWGDGYTF.

V usage is TRBV6-5 and J usage is TRBJ2-7; D might be TRBD2 (7 bases). The CDR3 runs to 15 residues. Looked up from germline, CDR1 is MNHEY and CDR2 is SVGAGI. V was clipped by 0 bases and J by 2 bases, with 11 bases between them. CDR3 amino acids: CASSYSPGGPYEQYF. In nucleotides, the CDR3 is TGTGCCAGCAGTTACTCTCCCGGGGGGCCCTACGAGCAGTACTTC.

The chain employs TRBV19 and TRBJ2-3; possibly TRBD1 for D (5 bases). Trimming pared 5 bases from V and 2 bases from J, leaving 8 bases between. The germline V gene encodes CDR1 LNHDA and CDR2 SQIVND (reference sequence). The CDR3 covers 13 residues. The CDR3 bases are TGTGCCAGTAGTCTGGGGCCCACAGATACGCAGTATTTT. Its translation is CASSLGPTDTQYF.

The V call is TRBV5-1, the J call TRBJ2-4; 8 bases map to TRBD1. With 0 bases clipped from V and 0 bases from J, the junction kept 2 bases outside the gene matches. CDR1 is SGHRS and CDR2 is YFSETQ in the germline V gene. The length of the CDR3 is 16 residues. This CDR3 reads CASSLGQGLAKNIQYF. In DNA, the CDR3 is TGCGCCAGCAGCTTGGGACAGGGGCTAGCCAAAAACATTCAGTACTTC.

This clone has just one count. CDR3 nucleotide sequence: TGTGCCACCGGTACAGATAGTAATGAAAAACTGTTTTTT. Translating it yields CATGTDSNEKLFF. V usage is TRBV15 and J usage is TRBJ1-4, with D uncertain. Trimming took 8 bases from V and 4 from J, leaving 11 bases between them. Germline-derived CDR1 and CDR2 are LNHNV and YYDKDF (reference sequence). The length of the CDR3 is 13 residues.

V is TRBV15 and J is TRBJ2-7, with 8 bases fitting TRBD1. V lost 8 bases, J lost 4 bases, and 4 bases stayed unmatched. This CDR3 is 12 amino acids long. Germline assignment: CDR1 LNHNV and CDR2 YYDKDF (reference sequence). CDR3 protein: CATGQGKYEQYF. The DNA for the CDR3 is TGTGCCACCGGACAGGGTAAATACGAGCAGTACTTC.

This clone was observed a handful of times. This chain connects TRBV5-8 to TRBJ2-1, with no clear D. This CDR3 comprises 16 residues. Germline loops: CDR1 SGHTS, CDR2 YDEGEE. V lost 7 bases to trimming and J lost 3 bases, with 20 bases between them. The CDR3 DNA reads as TGTGCCAGCCCCGACAAGCAGCTCACGTTCTACAATGAGCAGTTCTTC. Encoded protein: CASPDKQLTFYNEQFF.

The CDR3 loop reads CASSFRAGLKDTQYF. The CDR3 nucleotides read TGTGCCAGCAGCTTTCGTGCGGGCTTAAAAGATACGCAGTATTTT. This chain uses TRBV5-5 with TRBJ2-3; a possible D gene is TRBD2 (5 bases). The CDR3 runs to 15 residues. V lost 2 bases to trimming and J lost 5 bases, with 15 bases between them. CDR1 is SGHKS and CDR2 is YYEKEE in the germline V gene (reference sequence).

This clone was seen once. This sequence joins TRBV5-1 and TRBJ1-6, with D uncertain. CDR3 length equals 16 residues. V lost 5 bases, J lost 0 bases, and 12 bases lay in between. Germline V gene sequence: CDR1 SGHRS, CDR2 YFSETQ. The CDR3 coding sequence is TGCGCCAGCAGTATGGCGGGGAGCTCCTATAATTCACCCCTCCACTTT. The encoded protein is CASSMAGSSYNSPLHF.

The CDR3 coding sequence is TGTGCCAGCACCGCGACAGGGAGCACAGATACGCAGTATTTT. It encodes CASTATGSTDTQYF. This rearrangement joins TRBV27 to TRBJ2-3; 7 bases are shared with TRBD1. CDR3 length: 14 residues. V was pared by 7 bases and J by 0 bases, with 4 bases of the junction left unmatched. The germline CDR1 and CDR2 sequences are MNHEY and SMNVEV (reference sequence).

A few counts support this clone. A read error may account for a junction end that differs from germline. The DNA for the CDR3 is TGTGCCAGCAGCTCTAGCGGGGGGGCCCTAGTCTTC. Its translation is CASSSSGGALVF. V and J are TRBV7-6 and TRBJ2-1, with TRBD2 matching over 12 bases. The CDR3 contains 12 residues. In germline, CDR1 is SGHVS, CDR2 FNYEAQ.

The chain is built from TRBV4-3 and TRBJ1-5, with D unclear. Trimming removed 0 bases at V and 7 bases at J, with 7 bases between. This CDR3 region has 13 residues. Germline V lookup: CDR1 LGHNA, CDR2 YSLEER. The CDR3 protein is CASSQDGLQPQHF. CDR3 sequence (DNA): TGCGCCAGCAGCCAAGACGGGTTACAGCCCCAGCATTTT.

The genes are TRBV4-3 and TRBJ2-2, with 11 bases identical to TRBD2. CDR1 LGHNA and CDR2 YSLEER come from the germline V gene. The CDR3 sequence is 19 residues long. The trim removed 3 bases at V and 7 bases at J, leaving 16 bases unmatched. CDR3 protein: CASSQAARLAGSVGGELFF. The CDR3 bases are TGCGCCAGCAGCCAGGCCGCACGACTAGCGGGGAGTGTTGGCGGGGAGCTGTTTTTT.

This clone was observed a single time. The chain carries TRBV6-1 and TRBJ2-2, with D perhaps TRBD1 (6 bases). The CDR3 runs to 15 residues. Trimming took off 5 bases at V and 5 bases at J, with 15 bases between the two ends. The germline CDR1 and CDR2 sequences are MNHNS and SASEGT. DNA for the CDR3: TGTGCCAGCAGTCTCTCACAGGGTTTGACCGGGGAGCTGTTTTTT. This gives the protein CASSLSQGLTGELFF.

The V call is TRBV5-4, the J call TRBJ2-7; 7 nucleotides align to TRBD1. The V and J ends lost 1 base and 2 bases, in that order; junction bases with no gene match: 6. The germline V gene encodes CDR1 SGHNT and CDR2 YYREEE (reference sequence). CDR3 length: 15 residues. CDR3 sequence (DNA): TGTGCCAGCAGCTTGCGACAGGGTCCTACCTACGAGCAGTACTTC. Its protein product is CASSLRQGPTYEQYF.

V is TRBV7-9 and J is TRBJ2-7; 8 bases line up with TRBD2. Trimming took 1 base from V and 1 from J; bases not matched to a gene: 12. There are 18 residues in the CDR3. Germline V gene data show CDR1 as SEHNR and CDR2 as FQNEAQ (reference sequence). The CDR3 here is CASSLDTEGAGGSYEQYF. The CDR3 DNA follows: TGTGCCAGCAGCTTAGACACTGAAGGGGCGGGGGGATCCTACGAGCAGTACTTC.

The rearrangement links TRBV2 to TRBJ1-1; TRBD1 might be the D (5 bases). In germline, CDR1 is SNHLY, CDR2 FYNNEI. The CDR3 is 13 residues long. V was cut by 8 bases and J by 2 bases, with 12 bases left in between. CDR3 nucleotide sequence: TGTGCCAGCTCGGTGGGGGGAAACACTGAAGCTTTCTTT. Protein: CASSVGGNTEAFF.